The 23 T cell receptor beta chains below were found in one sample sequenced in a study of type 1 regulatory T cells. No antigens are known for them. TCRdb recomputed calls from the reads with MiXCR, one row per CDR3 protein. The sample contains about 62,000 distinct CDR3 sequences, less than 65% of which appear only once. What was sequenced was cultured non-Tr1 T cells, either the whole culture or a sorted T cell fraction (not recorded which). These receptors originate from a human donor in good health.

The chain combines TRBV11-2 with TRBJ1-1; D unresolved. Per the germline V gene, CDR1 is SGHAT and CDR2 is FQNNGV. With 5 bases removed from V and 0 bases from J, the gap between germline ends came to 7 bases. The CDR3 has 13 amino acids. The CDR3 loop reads CASSRTVNTEAFF. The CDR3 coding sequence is TGTGCCAGCAGCCGGACCGTGAACACTGAAGCTTTCTTT. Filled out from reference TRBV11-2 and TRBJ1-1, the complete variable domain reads EAGVAQSPRYKIIEKRQSVAFWCNPISGHATLYWYQQILGQGPKLLIQFQNNGVVDDSQLPKDRFSAERLKGVDSTLKIQPAKLEDSAVYLCASSRTVNTEAFFGQGTRLTVV.

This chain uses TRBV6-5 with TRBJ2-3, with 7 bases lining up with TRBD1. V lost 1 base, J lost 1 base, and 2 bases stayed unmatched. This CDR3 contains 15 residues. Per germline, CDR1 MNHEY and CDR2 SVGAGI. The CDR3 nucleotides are TGTGCCAGCAGTTACTTCGGACAGGGCACAGATACGCAGTATTTT. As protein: CASSYFGQGTDTQYF.

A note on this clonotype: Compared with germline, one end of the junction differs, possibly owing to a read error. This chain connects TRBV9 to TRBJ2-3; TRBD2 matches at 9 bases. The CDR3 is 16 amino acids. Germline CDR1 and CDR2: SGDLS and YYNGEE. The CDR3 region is CASNVAGALSTDTQYF. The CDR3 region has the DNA TGTGCCAGCAACGTAGCGGGAGCACTGAGCACAGATACGCAGTATTTT.

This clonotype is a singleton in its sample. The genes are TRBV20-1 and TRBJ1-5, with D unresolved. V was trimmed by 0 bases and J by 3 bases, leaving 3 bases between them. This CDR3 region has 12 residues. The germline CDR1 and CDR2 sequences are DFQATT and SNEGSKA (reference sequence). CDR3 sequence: CSARDSNQPQHF. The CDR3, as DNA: TGCAGTGCTAGAGACTCCAATCAGCCCCAGCATTTT.

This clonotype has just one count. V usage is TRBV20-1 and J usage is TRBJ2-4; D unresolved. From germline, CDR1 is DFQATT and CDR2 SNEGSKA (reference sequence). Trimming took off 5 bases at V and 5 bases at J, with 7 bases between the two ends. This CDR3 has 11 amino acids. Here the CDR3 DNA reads TGCAGTGCTCGTGTGCAAAACATTCAGTACTTC. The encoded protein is CSARVQNIQYF.

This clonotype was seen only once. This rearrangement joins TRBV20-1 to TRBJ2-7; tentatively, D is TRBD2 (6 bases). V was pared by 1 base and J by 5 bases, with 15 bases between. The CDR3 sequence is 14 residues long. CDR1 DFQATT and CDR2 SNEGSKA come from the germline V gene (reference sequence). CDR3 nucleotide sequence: TGCAGTGCTAGAGGACACCAGGGACTCCACGAGCAGTACTTC. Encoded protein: CSARGHQGLHEQYF.

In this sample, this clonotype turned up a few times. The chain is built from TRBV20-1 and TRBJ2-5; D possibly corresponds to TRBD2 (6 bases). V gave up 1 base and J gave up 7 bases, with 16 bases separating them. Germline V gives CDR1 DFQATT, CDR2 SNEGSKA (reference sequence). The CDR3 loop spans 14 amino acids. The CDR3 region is CSARGDSLRGTQYF. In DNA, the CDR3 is TGCAGTGCTAGAGGGGACTCGCTCCGGGGGACCCAGTACTTC.

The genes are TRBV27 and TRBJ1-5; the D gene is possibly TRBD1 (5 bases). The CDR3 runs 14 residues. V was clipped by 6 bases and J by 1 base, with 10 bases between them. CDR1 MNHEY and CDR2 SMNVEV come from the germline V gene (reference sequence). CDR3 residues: CASSLGGSNQPQHF. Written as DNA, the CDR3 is TGTGCCAGCAGCTTGGGGGGGAGCAATCAGCCCCAGCATTTT.

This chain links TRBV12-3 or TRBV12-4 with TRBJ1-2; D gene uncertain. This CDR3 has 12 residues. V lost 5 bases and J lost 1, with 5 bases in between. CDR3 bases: TGTGCCAGCAGTCCGGTTAACTATGGCTACACCTTC. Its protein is CASSPVNYGYTF.

The chain's CDR3 is CASRPGTGGYDTQYF. The CDR3 nucleotides are TGTGCCAGCAGACCCGGGACAGGGGGCTACGATACGCAGTATTTT. The chain couples TRBV12-3 or TRBV12-4 to TRBJ2-3; 12 positions match TRBD1. Germline trimming cut 6 bases from V and 6 bases from J; bases unmatched to any gene: 7. The CDR3 sequence is 15 residues long.

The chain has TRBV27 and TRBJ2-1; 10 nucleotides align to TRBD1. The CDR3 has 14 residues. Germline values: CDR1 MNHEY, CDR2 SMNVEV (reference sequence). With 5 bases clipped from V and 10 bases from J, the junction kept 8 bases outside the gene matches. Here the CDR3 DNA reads TGTGCCAGCAGTCTCCGGGACAGGGGCGACGAGCAGTTCTTC. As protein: CASSLRDRGDEQFF.

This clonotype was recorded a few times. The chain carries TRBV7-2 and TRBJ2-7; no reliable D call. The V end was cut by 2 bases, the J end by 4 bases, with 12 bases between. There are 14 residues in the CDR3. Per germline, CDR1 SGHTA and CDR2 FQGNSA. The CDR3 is CASSLSGGGYEQYF. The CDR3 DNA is TGTGCCAGCAGCTTATCGGGCGGCGGTTACGAGCAGTACTTC.

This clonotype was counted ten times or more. CDR3 bases: TGTGCCAGCAGCCAAGAGCAGATTGTCACAGATACGCAGTATTTT. Amino acid sequence: CASSQEQIVTDTQYF. The rearrangement links TRBV3-1 to TRBJ2-3; no clear D gene. Germline V lookup: CDR1 LGHDT, CDR2 YNNKEL (reference sequence). The CDR3 has 15 amino acids. The V end was cut by 0 bases, the J end by 2 bases, with 9 bases between.

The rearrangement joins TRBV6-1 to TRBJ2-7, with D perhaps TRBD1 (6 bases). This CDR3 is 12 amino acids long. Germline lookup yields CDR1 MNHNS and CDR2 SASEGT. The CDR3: CASAGEGYEQYF. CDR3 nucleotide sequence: TGTGCTTCGGCAGGGGAAGGCTACGAGCAGTACTTC.

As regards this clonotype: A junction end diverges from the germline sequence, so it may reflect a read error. The CDR3 loop reads CASRDSLYEQYF. In DNA form, the CDR3 reads TGTGCCAGCAGGGACAGTCTCTACGAGCAGTACTTT. The rearrangement joins TRBV6-5 to TRBJ2-7, with D possibly being TRBD1 (6 bases). The CDR3 extends over 12 amino acids. From germline, CDR1 is MNHEY and CDR2 SVGAGI.

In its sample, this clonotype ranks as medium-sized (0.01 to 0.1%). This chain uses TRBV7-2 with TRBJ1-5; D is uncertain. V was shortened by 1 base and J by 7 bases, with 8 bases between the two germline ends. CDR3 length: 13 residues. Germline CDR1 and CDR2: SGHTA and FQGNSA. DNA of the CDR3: TGTGCCAGCAGCTTAGAAGGTTGGCAGCCCCAGCATTTT. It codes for CASSLEGWQPQHF.

The CDR3 loop reads CSARGRLSTDTQYF. CDR3 sequence (DNA): TGCAGTGCTAGGGGGCGTCTAAGCACAGATACGCAGTATTTT. The chain links TRBV20-1 to TRBJ2-3, with D possibly being TRBD1 (5 bases). The CDR3 loop spans 14 amino acids. The germline V gene has CDR1 DFQATT and CDR2 SNEGSKA (reference sequence). V dropped 3 bases and J dropped 0 bases, with 10 bases sitting between them.

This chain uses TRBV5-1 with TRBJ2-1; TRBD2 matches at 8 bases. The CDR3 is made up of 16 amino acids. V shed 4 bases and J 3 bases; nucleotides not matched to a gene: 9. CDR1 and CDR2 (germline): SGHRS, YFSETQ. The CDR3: CASSLQTGTSYNEQFF. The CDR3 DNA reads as TGCGCCAGCAGCCTCCAGACCGGGACTAGCTACAATGAGCAGTTCTTC.

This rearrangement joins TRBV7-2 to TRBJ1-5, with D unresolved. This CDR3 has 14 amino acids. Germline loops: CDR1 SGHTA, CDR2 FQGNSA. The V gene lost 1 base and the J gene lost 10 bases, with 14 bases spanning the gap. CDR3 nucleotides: TGTGCCAGCAGCTTAGGAGGCTTGGTGGGCCCCCAGCATTTT. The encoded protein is CASSLGGLVGPQHF.

CDR3 in DNA: TGTGCCAGCAGTCTGGGACTAACAGTCCGCACAGATACGCAGTATTTT. This gives the protein CASSLGLTVRTDTQYF. J is TRBJ2-3 and V is TRBV6-2 or TRBV6-3; TRBD2 aligns across 7 bases. The CDR3 consists of 16 residues. V was clipped by 5 bases and J by 1 base; unmatched bases: 9. CDR1 and CDR2 from the germline V gene are MNHEY and SVGEGT.

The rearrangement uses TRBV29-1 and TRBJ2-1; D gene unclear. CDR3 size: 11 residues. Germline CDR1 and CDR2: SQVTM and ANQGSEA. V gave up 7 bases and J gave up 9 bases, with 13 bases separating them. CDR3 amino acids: CSARGGPEQFF. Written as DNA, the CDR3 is TGCAGCGCTCGCGGTGGTCCTGAGCAGTTCTTC.

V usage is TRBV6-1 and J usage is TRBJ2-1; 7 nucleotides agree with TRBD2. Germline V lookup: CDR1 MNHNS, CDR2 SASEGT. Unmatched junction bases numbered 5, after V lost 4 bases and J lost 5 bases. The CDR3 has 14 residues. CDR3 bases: TGTGCCAGCAGTGTAGGACTAGAAAACAATGAGCAGTTCTTC. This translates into CASSVGLENNEQFF.

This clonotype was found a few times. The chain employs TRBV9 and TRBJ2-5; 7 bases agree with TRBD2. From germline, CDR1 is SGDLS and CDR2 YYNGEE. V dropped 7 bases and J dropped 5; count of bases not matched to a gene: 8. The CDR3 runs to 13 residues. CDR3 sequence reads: CASYRGSRETQYF. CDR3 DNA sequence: TGTGCCAGCTATCGCGGGAGTAGGGAGACCCAGTACTTC.